The clone carrying this TCR beta chain was detected ten times or more. The entry originates in a study of blood T cell repertoires in COVID-19. Overall study: The United States, Italy and Spain provided the acute and convalescent COVID-19 samples. PBMCs, B-cell-depleted T cells, or T cells were the source of the cDNA or gDNA that made up the material.

Seattle researchers signed up patients amid active infection and tracked them longitudinally. The CDR3 spans 15 residues. With V trimmed by 0 bases and J by 7 bases, 8 bases remained unmatched. The germline V gene encodes CDR1 KGHSH and CDR2 LQKENI. Repertoires were generated with immunoSEQ multiplex PCR, while TCRdb's copy carries only in-frame clones and drops some. In the table there are about 250,000 clones, approximately 83% of which are singletons. This clonotype originated in a person in their 70s with COVID-19, enrolled during active disease. The chain employs TRBV18 and TRBJ2-7; 8 bases are a match to TRBD2. The sequenced sample was peripheral blood. The CDR3 loop reads CASSPPSGSQGEQYF. The CDR3 DNA reads as TGTGCCAGCTCACCACCGAGCGGGAGTCAGGGGGAGCAGTACTTC.